The 15 T cell receptor beta chains listed next were all sequenced from one sample in a study of T-cell reconstitution after alpha-beta-depleted transplantation in children. This sample's TCRbeta library carried unique molecular identifier barcodes. MiXCR, run by TCRdb on the PCR reads, gives a single entry per CDR3 protein. The sample consists of 200,000 to 250,000 distinct CDR3 sequences, 7% to 9% of them appearing once. Here the sequenced sample was PBMCs, mostly from graft donor cells, taken 360 days after TCRalphabeta/CD19-depleted stem cell transplant. Source of these receptors: a male patient between 2 and 10 years old who had a stem cell transplant for acute myeloid leukemia, so the T cells may come from the graft donor.

This clonotype was seen ten or more times. The J gene is TRBJ2-5, the V gene TRBV4-1; D ambiguous. The V end was cut by 1 base, the J end by 2 bases, with 11 bases between. The CDR3 sequence is 15 residues long. Germline-derived CDR1 and CDR2 are MGHRA and YSYEKL. CDR3 loop: CASSQVPEAQETQYF. As DNA, the CDR3 is TGCGCCAGCAGCCAAGTTCCCGAGGCACAAGAGACCCAGTACTTC.

In this sample, this clonotype turned up a few times. The rearrangement uses TRBV7-8 and TRBJ2-1; 11 bases are a match to TRBD2. The germline V gene encodes CDR1 SGHVS and CDR2 FQNEAQ. The CDR3 spans 20 residues. Trimming cost V 5 bases and J 0 bases; bases outside gene matches: 15. CDR3 coding DNA: TGTGCCAGCAGCCCTATGGGGCTGGCTAGCGGGAGGCACTCCTACAATGAGCAGTTCTTC. Translating it yields CASSPMGLASGRHSYNEQFF.

This clonotype was picked up many times. The chain joins TRBV20-1 to TRBJ2-5; D is undetermined. CDR1 is DFQATT and CDR2 is SNEGSKA in the germline V gene (reference sequence). The CDR3 extends over 14 amino acids. The V end was cut by 0 bases, the J end by 2 bases, with 10 bases between. CDR3 in amino acids: CSARDRSGQETQYF. In nucleotides, the CDR3 is TGCAGTGCTAGAGATCGGTCAGGTCAAGAGACCCAGTACTTC.

This clonotype was recorded at least ten times. This sequence joins TRBV7-2 and TRBJ2-5; 8 positions agree with TRBD2. CDR1 SGHTA and CDR2 FQGNSA come from the germline V gene. The CDR3 sequence is 16 residues long. V dropped 2 bases and J dropped 3; count of bases not matched to a gene: 8. DNA for the CDR3: TGTGCCAGCAGCTTATCCAGCCTGGGACTAGAAGAGACCCAGTACTTC. This encodes CASSLSSLGLEETQYF.

This clonotype was detected many times. The V gene is TRBV20-1, the J gene TRBJ2-3, with TRBD2 matching over 8 bases. The CDR3 runs 15 residues. CDR1 is DFQATT and CDR2 is SNEGSKA in the germline V gene (reference sequence). V lost 0 bases and J lost 7; bases outside the gene matches: 9. The CDR3 here is CSAREDGGAYNTQYF. For the CDR3, the DNA is TGCAGTGCTAGAGAAGACGGGGGGGCATATAATACGCAGTATTTT.

The sample holds many counts of this clonotype. The chain has TRBV30 and TRBJ2-1, with D hard to call. V dropped 0 bases and J dropped 4 bases, with 7 bases sitting between them. Germline values: CDR1 GTSNPN, CDR2 SVGIG (reference sequence). This CDR3 is built from 13 residues. The CDR3 sequence is CAWSVVGYNEQFF. The DNA of the CDR3 is TGTGCCTGGAGTGTAGTTGGGTACAATGAGCAGTTCTTC.

This clonotype came up many times. This sequence joins TRBV10-3 and TRBJ2-1, with TRBD2 identical over 8 bases. CDR1 is ENHRY, CDR2 SYGVKD, per germline. CDR3 size: 13 residues. V lost 8 bases and J lost 6; bases outside the gene matches: 6. CDR3 amino acids: CAIAGTSINEQFF. In nucleotides, the CDR3 is TGTGCCATCGCCGGGACTAGTATCAATGAGCAGTTCTTC.

The rearrangement uses TRBV2 and TRBJ2-3; 12 positions match TRBD1. V lost 3 bases, J lost 2 bases, and 3 bases stayed unmatched. The CDR3 loop spans 16 amino acids. Germline V gene data show CDR1 as SNHLY and CDR2 as FYNNEI. The CDR3 reads CASSDWDRGPTDTQYF. Written as DNA, the CDR3 is TGTGCCAGCAGTGATTGGGACAGGGGGCCCACAGATACGCAGTATTTT.

This clonotype was observed many times. The gene calls are TRBV12-3 or TRBV12-4 and TRBJ2-7; D remains unclear. V was clipped by 3 bases and J by 3 bases, with 12 bases between them. This CDR3 has 14 residues. The CDR3 region has the DNA TGTGCCAGCAGTTTCGGTCCCAGCTACTACGAGCAGTACTTC. It translates to CASSFGPSYYEQYF.

This chain joins TRBV7-9 and TRBJ1-1; 11 bases map to TRBD1. The CDR3 consists of 15 residues. CDR1 is SEHNR and CDR2 is FQNEAQ in the germline V gene (reference sequence). Germline trimming cut 2 bases from V and 4 bases from J; bases unmatched to any gene: 3. The DNA of the CDR3 is TGTGCCAGCAGCTTACTCGGGACAGGGGGCACTGAAGCTTTCTTT. Encoded protein: CASSLLGTGGTEAFF.

This clonotype was counted ten times or more. The chain has TRBV7-2 and TRBJ2-1, with TRBD2 as a possible D gene (5 bases). In germline, CDR1 is SGHTA, CDR2 FQGNSA. V was clipped by 3 bases and J by 0 bases, with 9 bases between them. There are 15 residues in the CDR3. CDR3 amino acids: CASSFSASSYNEQFF. The CDR3 coding sequence is TGTGCCAGCAGCTTTAGCGCGAGCTCCTACAATGAGCAGTTCTTC.

This clonotype was counted between two and nine times. The chain links TRBV11-1 to TRBJ2-3; D might be TRBD1 (6 bases). The CDR3 runs to 16 residues. Germline CDR1 is SGHAT and CDR2 is FQDESV (reference sequence). The V end was cut by 6 bases, the J end by 4 bases, with 20 bases between. The CDR3 DNA is TGTGCCAGCAGTTATCTTGGGGGCCGGTGGCCAGATACGCAGTATTTT. Translated: CASSYLGGRWPDTQYF.

The genes are TRBV27 and TRBJ2-3; possibly TRBD1 for D (6 bases). Germline CDR1 is MNHEY and CDR2 is SMNVEV (reference sequence). This CDR3 region has 13 residues. V lost 10 bases and J 6 bases, leaving 17 bases between the germline ends. Here the CDR3 DNA reads TGTGCCACCAGGGAATCCAGGGGTGATACGCAGTATTTT. It is translated as CATRESRGDTQYF.

This clonotype occurred many times. V gene TRBV29-1 combines with J gene TRBJ2-5; TRBD2 agrees at 8 bases. V gave up 3 bases and J gave up 5 bases; unmatched junction bases: 5. This CDR3 comprises 13 residues. Germline V gives CDR1 SQVTM, CDR2 ANQGSEA. This CDR3 is CSVESGLAETQYF. In DNA form, the CDR3 reads TGCAGCGTTGAGTCCGGACTAGCCGAGACCCAGTACTTC.

V usage is TRBV5-1 and J usage is TRBJ2-5; D is perhaps TRBD2 (5 bases). V shed 0 bases and J shed 5 bases, with 14 bases lying between them. The germline V gene has CDR1 SGHRS and CDR2 YFSETQ. The CDR3 length is 15 residues. DNA for the CDR3: TGCGCCAGCAGCTTGGAATTGGCGGGTCGGGAGACCCAGTACTTC. Protein product: CASSLELAGRETQYF.